This TCR beta chain appears in the sequencing data of a study of OX40 agonist ivuxolimab in advanced cancers. Overall study results and limits: Researchers did not determine the expanded peripheral T cells' antigen specificity. Nonresponders, in some cases, also had low normalized T-cell clonal expansion.

Sequenced by immunoSEQ multiplex PCR; TCRdb stores in-frame clones only, minus some. The data hold 39,000 or so clones, with around 90% observed a single time. Germline lookup yields CDR1 WSHSY and CDR2 SAAADI. The CDR3 consists of 15 residues. V was clipped by 3 bases and J by 7 bases; unmatched bases: 11. Autoimmune disease history or systemic immunosuppression meant exclusion. As for this clone: Antigen: not known.

Source: CD4+ or CD8+ T cells sorted from blood, taken in a trial of the OX40 agonist ivuxolimab. This receptor was obtained from an adult with an advanced solid tumor such as melanoma, head and neck, liver or kidney cancer. The chain recombines TRBV10-2 with TRBJ2-5, with TRBD2 matching 7 bases. CDR3 bases: TGCGCCAGCAGTGATAGGAGACTAGCTGGTGGGACCCAGTACTTC. Its protein is CASSDRRLAGGTQYF.